This T cell receptor (beta chain) was captured in a study of identical twins. Each CDR3 protein gets one entry after TCRdb re-called the 5' RACE reads with MiXCR. The table lists fewer than 900,000 distinct CDR3 sequences, about 20% of them singletons. This CDR3 contains 13 residues. The germline V and J ends were trimmed by 6 bases and 2 bases, with 13 bases remaining between them. Germline V gene data show CDR1 as SQVTM and CDR2 as ANQGSEA. A few counts support this clonotype. These data were likewise used in another study, on T cells expressing NK-cell markers.

The sample taken for sequencing was PBMCs. The chain joins TRBV29-1 to TRBJ1-1; D remains ambiguous. The TCR sequence derives from a woman under 30 in good health. In nucleotides, the CDR3 is TGCAGCGTCGAGCGGGCCCTAAACACTGAAGCTTTCTTT. Amino acids: CSVERALNTEAFF.